This T cell receptor (beta chain) was sequenced in a study of OX40 agonist ivuxolimab in advanced cancers. Study-level background: Patients with prior anti-PD-1, anti-PD-L1 or anti-CTLA-4 therapy were eligible; roughly 41% had some.

Profiled with immunoSEQ multiplex PCR; TCRdb holds only in-frame clones, not every one. The sample contains some 14,000 clones, roughly 80% of which appear only once. Of note for this clone: Its target is unknown.

V lost 2 bases to trimming and J lost 1 base; unmatched junction nucleotides: 4. The CDR3 contains 15 residues. The germline V gene encodes CDR1 SGDLS and CDR2 YYNGEE. Study-wide results and caveats: Clonal expansion among partial responders at 0.1-3.0 mg/kg ranked near the lowest.

The sequence came from an adult with an advanced solid tumor such as melanoma, head and neck, liver or kidney cancer. The material was CD4+ or CD8+ T cells sorted from blood, obtained in a trial of the OX40 agonist ivuxolimab. This rearrangement joins TRBV9 to TRBJ2-7; 9 bases line up with TRBD1. The CDR3, as DNA: TGTGCCAGCAGCGTGTCCGGGACAGGGTCCTACGAGCAGTACTTC. As protein: CASSVSGTGSYEQYF.